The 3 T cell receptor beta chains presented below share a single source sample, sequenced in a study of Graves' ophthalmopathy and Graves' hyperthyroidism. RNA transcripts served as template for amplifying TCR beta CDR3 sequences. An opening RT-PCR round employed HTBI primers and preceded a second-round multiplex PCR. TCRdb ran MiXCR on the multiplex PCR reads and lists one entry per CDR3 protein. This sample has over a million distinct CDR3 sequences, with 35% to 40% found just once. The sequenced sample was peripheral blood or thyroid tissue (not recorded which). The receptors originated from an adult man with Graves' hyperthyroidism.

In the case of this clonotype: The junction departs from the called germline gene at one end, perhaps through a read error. CDR3 protein: CGARQGGEKLFF. CDR3 DNA: TGCGGTGCTAGACAGGGGGGCGAAAAACTGTTTTTT. V and J are TRBV20-1 and TRBJ1-4, with TRBD1 identical over 9 bases. Per the germline V gene, CDR1 is DFQATT and CDR2 is SNEGSKA (reference sequence). The CDR3 consists of 12 residues.

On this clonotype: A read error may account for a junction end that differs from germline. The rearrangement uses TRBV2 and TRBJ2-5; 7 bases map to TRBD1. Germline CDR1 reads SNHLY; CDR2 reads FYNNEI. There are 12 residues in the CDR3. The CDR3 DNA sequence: TGTGCCAGCAGTGATCCCGGGACAGCCCACTACTTC. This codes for CASSDPGTAHYF.

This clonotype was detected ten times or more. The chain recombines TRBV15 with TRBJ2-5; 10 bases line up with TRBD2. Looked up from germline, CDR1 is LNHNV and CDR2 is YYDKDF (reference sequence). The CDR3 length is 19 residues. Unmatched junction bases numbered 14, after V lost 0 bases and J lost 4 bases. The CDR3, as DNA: TGTGCCACCAGCAGAGATGATCGCGGTAGCGGGAGGCCGGGAGAGACCCAGTACTTC. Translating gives CATSRDDRGSGRPGETQYF.